This TCR beta chain was found in a study of blood T cell repertoires in COVID-19. In the study overall: Sources were T cells, B-cell-depleted T cells, or PBMCs; the material itself was cDNA or gDNA.

Methods used by the authors: The assay estimated nucleated cells by amplifying reference gene primers. Profiled with immunoSEQ multiplex PCR; TCRdb holds only in-frame clones, not every one. That table gives V, J and clone size, and the DNA gave D and trimming. This table holds approximately 250,000 clones, 85% to 90% found once. This CDR3 is built from 17 residues. The V gene's germline CDR1 is LGHNA and CDR2 YSLEER. V shed 0 bases, J shed 4 bases, and the junction held 6 bases outside the gene matches. The rearrangement joins TRBV4-3 to TRBJ2-1; 10 bases align to TRBD2. The sequencing sample was made of PBMCs or T cells enriched from blood (not recorded which). The origin of this receptor is a woman aged 25 to 39 with acute COVID-19. CDR3 residues: CASSQDNSGRSYNEQFF. The CDR3 nucleotides read TGCGCCAGCAGCCAAGACAATAGCGGGAGGTCTTACAATGAGCAGTTCTTC.